These 26 T cell receptor beta chains share one sample of origin, sequenced in a study of early T cells in non-severe SARS-CoV-2 infection. TCRdb passed the 5' RACE reads through MiXCR, listing each CDR3 protein once. In the table there are 29,000 or so distinct CDR3 sequences, approximately 5.4% of which are singletons. Material for sequencing was whole blood. These receptors originate from an adult who was a healthcare worker with PCR-confirmed SARS-CoV-2 infection or an uninfected control (not recorded which).

This clonotype was seen at least ten times. CDR3 sequence (DNA): TGTGCCAGCAGTTTAGGGCGGGGTAGCACAGATACGCAGTATTTT. Its protein is CASSLGRGSTDTQYF. This rearrangement joins TRBV12-3 or TRBV12-4 to TRBJ2-3; tentative D call: TRBD2 (6 bases). The CDR3 sequence is 15 residues long. Trimming cost V 1 base and J 0 bases, with 8 bases left between them.

The chain joins TRBV7-2 to TRBJ1-1; 7 nucleotides match TRBD1. CDR1 and CDR2 from the germline V gene are SGHTA and FQGNSA. The CDR3 runs to 14 residues. The junction had 5 bases not matched to a gene; V was cut back by 4 bases and J by 3 bases. As DNA, the CDR3 is TGTGCCAGCAGCTACACAGGGGACTACACTGAAGCTTTCTTT. Its protein is CASSYTGDYTEAFF.

This clonotype was seen a handful of times. This chain connects TRBV9 to TRBJ1-1; D is uncertain. In germline, CDR1 is SGDLS, CDR2 YYNGEE. The ends were cut back, 0 bases at V and 1 base at J, with 7 bases in the middle. CDR3 length equals 14 residues. The CDR3 DNA follows: TGTGCCAGCAGCGTAGCTTGGCGGAACACTGAAGCTTTCTTT. Encoded protein: CASSVAWRNTEAFF.

This clonotype was observed many times. The V call is TRBV20-1, the J call TRBJ1-3, with TRBD1 matching 7 bases. Unmatched junction bases numbered 9, after V lost 3 bases and J lost 4 bases. Per the germline V gene, CDR1 is DFQATT and CDR2 is SNEGSKA (reference sequence). The CDR3 consists of 15 residues. The CDR3: CSARPQGTEGNTIYF. CDR3 bases: TGCAGTGCTAGGCCCCAAGGGACAGAAGGAAACACCATATATTTT.

V is TRBV6-5 and J is TRBJ2-1, with D perhaps assigned TRBD1 or TRBD2 (7 bases each). There are 15 residues in the CDR3. V was trimmed by 0 bases and J by 6 bases, leaving 12 bases between them. Germline loops: CDR1 MNHEY, CDR2 SVGAGI. CDR3 sequence reads: CASSYSRRGGNEQFF. The DNA of the CDR3 is TGTGCCAGCAGTTACTCTCGCAGGGGGGGCAATGAGCAGTTCTTC.

This clonotype showed up many times. The chain is built from TRBV4-1 and TRBJ2-1, with D uncertain. The CDR3 is made up of 11 amino acids. The germline V gene has CDR1 MGHRA and CDR2 YSYEKL. V was clipped by 5 bases and J by 8 bases, with 7 bases between them. The CDR3 sequence: CASSSTDEQFF. The CDR3 DNA reads TGCGCCAGCAGCTCAACCGATGAGCAGTTCTTC.

J is TRBJ2-2 and V is TRBV20-1, with TRBD2 matching over 11 bases. The CDR3 consists of 17 residues. Losses at the gene ends were 2 bases for V and 4 bases for J; bases not matched to a gene: 9. The germline CDR1 and CDR2 sequences are DFQATT and SNEGSKA (reference sequence). The CDR3 coding sequence is TGCAGTGCTAGACCCCCTAGCGGGGGGCATAGCACCGGGGAGCTGTTTTTT. Residues: CSARPPSGGHSTGELFF.

A few counts support this clonotype. The chain recombines TRBV6-6 with TRBJ2-5; a possible D gene is TRBD1 (6 bases). Germline loops: CDR1 MNHNY, CDR2 SVGAGI (reference sequence). CDR3 length: 14 residues. The V end was cut by 6 bases, the J end by 5 bases, with 16 bases between. The CDR3 loop is CASRLQGSRETQYF. CDR3 sequence (DNA): TGTGCCAGCAGACTACAGGGAAGTCGGGAGACCCAGTACTTC.

This clonotype has only a few counts. The chain combines TRBV11-3 with TRBJ2-7; D perhaps matches TRBD1 (6 bases). The germline V and J ends were trimmed by 5 bases and 0 bases, with 20 bases remaining between them. The CDR3 loop spans 17 amino acids. Germline values: CDR1 SGHNT, CDR2 YENEEA. The CDR3 DNA follows: TGTGCCAGCAGCCAATACCGGACGGTGGACAGCTCCTACGAGCAGTACTTC. It is translated as CASSQYRTVDSSYEQYF.

The CDR3 DNA reads as TGTGCCAGCACGGATAATGAAAAACTGTTTTTT. Protein: CASTDNEKLFF. The rearrangement uses TRBV6-6 and TRBJ1-4, with no clear D. CDR3 size: 11 residues. V shed 7 bases and J shed 4 bases, with 4 bases lying between them. Germline lookup yields CDR1 MNHNY and CDR2 SVGAGI (reference sequence).

In its sample, this clonotype was seen many times. This rearrangement joins TRBV12-3 or TRBV12-4 to TRBJ2-7; 7 nucleotides agree with TRBD2. This CDR3 contains 13 residues. J lost 3 bases, V lost 6 bases, and 5 bases had no gene match. For the CDR3, the DNA is TGTGCCAGCAGCCGGGGGGAGGGCTACGAGCAGTACTTC. Protein: CASSRGEGYEQYF.

This clonotype showed up just a few times. The V and J genes are TRBV7-9 and TRBJ1-1; no clear D gene. V shed 6 bases and J shed 2 bases, with 10 bases lying between them. This CDR3 is built from 13 residues. Germline values: CDR1 SEHNR, CDR2 FQNEAQ (reference sequence). CDR3: CASRVQDNTEAFF. CDR3 nucleotide sequence: TGTGCCAGCAGGGTTCAGGACAACACTGAAGCTTTCTTT. The variable domain in full, completed from reference TRBV7-9 and TRBJ1-1, reads DTGVSQNPRHKITKRGQNVTFRCDPISEHNRLYWYRQTLGQGPEFLTYFQNEAQLEKSRLLSDRFSAERPKGSFSTLEIQRTEQGDSAMYLCASRVQDNTEAFFGQGTRLTVV.

This clonotype appeared many times. The gene calls are TRBV7-7 and TRBJ1-1; possible D gene TRBD1, 5 bases. The CDR3 spans 13 residues. Germline V gives CDR1 SSHAT, CDR2 FNYEAQ (reference sequence). The ends were cut back, 5 bases at V and 6 bases at J, with 13 bases in the middle. Here the CDR3 reads CASSEHPRAEAFF. The DNA for the CDR3 is TGTGCCAGCAGCGAGCATCCCAGGGCTGAAGCTTTCTTT.

In its sample, this clonotype was seen many times. This rearrangement joins TRBV5-1 to TRBJ1-1, with a tentative D call TRBD1 (6 bases). V was pared by 0 bases and J by 2 bases, with 11 bases between. The CDR3 covers 15 residues. CDR1 SGHRS and CDR2 YFSETQ come from the germline V gene. The CDR3 nucleotides read TGCGCCAGCAGCTTGGCCGGGACAAAAAACACTGAAGCTTTCTTT. This sequence encodes CASSLAGTKNTEAFF.

This clonotype was recorded many times. The rearrangement uses TRBV27 and TRBJ2-7; no clear D gene. Between the trimmed V and J ends, which lost 8 bases and 2 bases, there was a span of 13 bases. The germline V gene encodes CDR1 MNHEY and CDR2 SMNVEV (reference sequence). This CDR3 contains 13 residues. The DNA for the CDR3 is TGTGCCAGCCGTAAGTCCAAGACCTACGAGCAGTACTTC. Its protein product is CASRKSKTYEQYF.

The rearrangement joins TRBV7-8 to TRBJ1-4, with D uncertain. Germline V gene sequence: CDR1 SGHVS, CDR2 FQNEAQ. The CDR3 has 14 amino acids. Trimming removed 7 bases from V and 6 bases from J, with 15 bases in between. The CDR3, as DNA: TGTGCCAGCACCGGAATCCACGACGATGAAAAACTGTTTTTT. Translating it yields CASTGIHDDEKLFF.

This clonotype has ten or more counts. CDR3 region: CASRGATNEKLFF. The CDR3 DNA reads TGTGCCAGCAGAGGAGCAACTAATGAAAAACTGTTTTTT. The chain recombines TRBV3-1 with TRBJ1-4; D not certain. Germline CDR1 is LGHDT and CDR2 is YNNKEL (reference sequence). Trimming cost V 6 bases and J 0 bases, with 5 bases left between them. The CDR3 totals 13 residues.

This clonotype showed up just a few times. The J gene is TRBJ2-5, the V gene TRBV12-3 or TRBV12-4, with D possibly matching TRBD2 (5 bases). The ends were cut back, 5 bases at V and 2 bases at J, with 15 bases in the middle. The CDR3 contains 15 residues. As DNA, the CDR3 is TGTGCCAGCAGTCTAGAGGGCAGCGGACAAGAGACCCAGTACTTC. Translated, it gives CASSLEGSGQETQYF.

This chain connects TRBV7-2 to TRBJ1-2; 9 bases are shared with TRBD1. Germline values: CDR1 SGHTA, CDR2 FQGNSA. This CDR3 is 16 amino acids long. J was trimmed by 6 bases and V by 5 bases; bases with no gene match: 13. The CDR3 loop reads CASSQGDRAFLDGYTF. CDR3 nucleotides: TGTGCCAGCAGCCAAGGGGACAGGGCCTTTCTCGATGGCTACACCTTC.

This clonotype has a count of ten or more. The chain couples TRBV7-2 to TRBJ2-1, with 8 bases aligning to TRBD1. There are 15 residues in the CDR3. Trimming cost V 3 bases and J 9 bases; bases outside gene matches: 10. Looked up from germline, CDR1 is SGHTA and CDR2 is FQGNSA. The CDR3 spells CASSLGPSGGGEQFF. The CDR3 DNA follows: TGTGCCAGCAGCTTGGGCCCTTCAGGGGGCGGTGAGCAGTTCTTC.

This clonotype appeared many times. The rearrangement joins TRBV4-3 to TRBJ1-2; no reliable D call. CDR1 and CDR2 from the germline V gene are LGHNA and YSLEER. V lost 3 bases and J 4 bases, leaving 15 bases between the germline ends. The CDR3 is made up of 15 amino acids. The CDR3 protein is CASSHATPTAYGYTF. CDR3 bases: TGCGCCAGCAGCCACGCCACGCCCACGGCCTATGGCTACACCTTC.

A few counts support this clonotype. The rearrangement uses TRBV28 and TRBJ1-6; 7 nucleotides align to TRBD1. Trimming took 11 bases from V and 6 from J; bases not matched to a gene: 7. This CDR3 spans 13 amino acids. The germline V gene has CDR1 MDHEN and CDR2 SYDVKM. This chain's CDR3 is CAGNRGGNSPLHF. CDR3 nucleotides: TGTGCCGGTAACAGGGGCGGTAATTCACCCCTCCACTTT.

The rearrangement links TRBV20-1 to TRBJ2-2; D is possibly TRBD2 (5 bases). Trimming cost V 2 bases and J 1 base, with 5 bases left between them. Germline loops: CDR1 DFQATT, CDR2 SNEGSKA (reference sequence). CDR3 length: 13 amino acids. CDR3 DNA: TGCAGTGCTAGACGGGGGAACACCGGGGAGCTGTTTTTT. Translating gives CSARRGNTGELFF.

This clonotype was detected only a few times. The chain links TRBV7-2 to TRBJ2-7; D not resolved. Trimming stripped 5 bases from V and 4 bases from J, with 6 bases between. From germline, CDR1 is SGHTA and CDR2 FQGNSA. There are 11 residues in the CDR3. The CDR3 is CASSVTYEQYF. For the CDR3, the DNA is TGTGCCAGCAGCGTGACGTACGAGCAGTACTTC.

About this clonotype: This may arise from a read error, as a much more abundant clone is one base away. The rearrangement joins TRBV20-1 to TRBJ2-7, with a possible D match to TRBD2 (6 bases). Trimming cost V 4 bases and J 0 bases, with 16 bases left between them. This CDR3 has 15 residues. Germline loops: CDR1 DFQATT, CDR2 SNEGSKA (reference sequence). This chain's CDR3 is CSAKRGLESSYEQYF. The DNA of the CDR3 is TGCAGTGCTAAGAGGGGACTCGAGAGCTCCTACGAGCAGTACTTC.

This clonotype was counted at least ten times. CDR3 coding DNA: TGTGCCAGCACCCCCCGGGAGGGGACGGCAACCTACGAGCAGTACTTC. Its translation is CASTPREGTATYEQYF. V gene TRBV6-1 combines with J gene TRBJ2-7, with TRBD2 identical over 8 bases. CDR1 and CDR2 (germline): MNHNS, SASEGT. Unmatched junction bases numbered 13, after V lost 7 bases and J lost 2 bases. The length of the CDR3 is 16 residues.